The 29 T cell receptor beta chains listed next were all sequenced from one sample in a study of CD8 T cells in ankylosing spondylitis. Using its own MiXCR run on the 5' RACE reads, TCRdb lists one record per CDR3 protein. The table shows roughly 280,000 distinct CDR3 sequences, with around 20% occurring only once. Specimen: blood, either unsorted or a sorted T cell fraction (not recorded which). The source is a male donor with ankylosing spondylitis or in good health (not recorded which).

The gene calls are TRBV7-9 and TRBJ2-3; no reliable D call. The germline gives CDR1 SEHNR, CDR2 FQNEAQ (reference sequence). The CDR3 spans 14 residues. Trimming shortened V by 0 bases and J by 5 bases, and 9 bases separated the two germline ends. The CDR3, as DNA: TGTGCCAGCAGCTTAGCTTCAGGCAGAGATACGCAGTATTTT. Protein product: CASSLASGRDTQYF.

In its sample, this clonotype was seen a few times. The chain is built from TRBV12-3 or TRBV12-4 and TRBJ2-1, with TRBD1 matching 7 bases. Losses at the gene ends were 1 base for V and 6 bases for J; bases not matched to a gene: 12. The CDR3 totals 17 residues. This CDR3 reads CASSLGWGRGSSNEQFF. The CDR3 DNA follows: TGTGCCAGCAGTTTAGGGTGGGGCAGGGGGTCTTCCAATGAGCAGTTCTTC.

Remarks on this clonotype: At one of its ends the junction is not consistent with the germline gene, which may arise from a read error. V usage is TRBV12-3 or TRBV12-4 and J usage is TRBJ1-2, with D unresolved. The CDR3 length is 13 residues. The CDR3 region has the DNA TGTGCCAGCAGTTTGGTACAGCTATATGACTACACCTTC. Translated, it gives CASSLVQLYDYTF.

This rearrangement joins TRBV5-1 to TRBJ2-1; TRBD2 matches 8 bases. The CDR3 contains 16 residues. Per germline, CDR1 SGHRS and CDR2 YFSETQ. Unmatched junction bases numbered 9, after V lost 4 bases and J lost 3 bases. The CDR3 DNA sequence: TGCGCCAGCAGCAGGGATCTAGCGGGTAACTACAATGAGCAGTTCTTC. Residues: CASSRDLAGNYNEQFF.

The V gene is TRBV5-1, the J gene TRBJ2-5; the D gene could be TRBD1 or TRBD2 (5 bases each). Germline CDR1 SGHRS, CDR2 YFSETQ. Trimming removed 1 base from V and 9 bases from J, with 16 bases in between. This CDR3 contains 14 residues. The CDR3 loop is CASSLSGSVEAQYF. DNA of the CDR3: TGCGCCAGCAGCTTGTCAGGGAGCGTTGAGGCCCAGTACTTC.

Only a few counts were recorded for this clonotype. J is TRBJ2-3 and V is TRBV27, with 8 bases lining up with TRBD2. The J segment lost 2 bases and the V segment lost 5 bases, leaving 12 bases of the junction unmatched. The CDR3 is 17 residues long. Germline V lookup: CDR1 MNHEY, CDR2 SMNVEV (reference sequence). The CDR3 DNA reads TGTGCCAGCAGTGCGACTAGAGCGGGAGCTCCCACAGATACGCAGTATTTT. The encoded protein is CASSATRAGAPTDTQYF.

Here the CDR3 reads CASSPPSGGTQYF. In nucleotides, the CDR3 is TGTGCCAGCTCACCACCCAGTGGGGGTACGCAGTATTTT. The chain employs TRBV18 and TRBJ2-3; possibly TRBD1 or TRBD2 for D (5 bases each). The V end lost 0 bases, the J end lost 8 bases, and 9 bases lay between the germline ends. The CDR3 has 13 amino acids. CDR1 KGHSH and CDR2 LQKENI come from the germline V gene.

The rearrangement uses TRBV12-3 or TRBV12-4 and TRBJ2-2, with 8 bases fitting TRBD2. CDR3 size: 16 residues. V lost 2 bases, J lost 2 bases, and 4 bases stayed unmatched. The CDR3 here is CASSLIAGRNTGELFF. The CDR3 bases are TGTGCCAGCAGTTTAATAGCGGGGAGAAACACCGGGGAGCTGTTTTTT.

This sequence joins TRBV12-3 or TRBV12-4 and TRBJ2-6, with D maybe TRBD2 (5 bases). This CDR3 is built from 15 residues. Trimming took off 3 bases at V and 2 bases at J, with 8 bases between the two ends. The CDR3 DNA follows: TGTGCCAGCAGTTTCCGGGGTCCTGGGGCCAACGTCCTGACTTTC. Its translation is CASSFRGPGANVLTF.

This clonotype has a count of ten or more. The CDR3 is CASSGGGSSGNTIYF. The CDR3 DNA reads TGTGCCAGCAGTGGCGGGGGGTCATCTGGAAACACCATATATTTT. The J gene is TRBJ1-3, the V gene TRBV6-1, with D perhaps matching TRBD1 (5 bases). Germline V CDR1 and CDR2: MNHNS, SASEGT. This CDR3 is built from 15 residues. V lost 4 bases, J lost 1 base, and 11 bases lay in between.

This clonotype was counted between two and nine times. The rearrangement joins TRBV28 to TRBJ2-1; 8 bases are a match to TRBD2. The CDR3 length is 16 residues. V shed 7 bases, J shed 0 bases, and the junction held 8 bases outside the gene matches. The germline V gene encodes CDR1 MDHEN and CDR2 SYDVKM. Written as DNA, the CDR3 is TGTGCCAGCACTGCGGGGGGTTGGAGCTCCTACAATGAGCAGTTCTTC. Translated: CASTAGGWSSYNEQFF.

This clonotype has only a few counts. CDR3 protein: CASAHRDPQETQYF. DNA of the CDR3: TGTGCCAGCGCTCACCGGGACCCCCAAGAGACCCAGTACTTC. The chain recombines TRBV11-2 with TRBJ2-5; D might be TRBD1 or TRBD2, each matching 5 bases. V was trimmed by 8 bases and J by 1 base, leaving 14 bases between them. CDR1 is SGHAT, CDR2 FQNNGV, per germline. The CDR3 consists of 14 residues.

The chain is built from TRBV29-1 and TRBJ2-6; 8 nucleotides line up with TRBD2. The CDR3 totals 17 residues. Germline assignment: CDR1 SQVTM and CDR2 ANQGSEA. The V segment lost 5 bases and the J segment 0 bases; nucleotides outside the gene matches: 9. CDR3 region: CSVWLVAGPSGANVLTF. The CDR3 DNA follows: TGCAGCGTTTGGCTGGTAGCGGGGCCCTCTGGGGCCAACGTCCTGACTTTC.

This clonotype was observed a handful of times. The rearrangement joins TRBV12-3 or TRBV12-4 to TRBJ2-3; 12 bases map to TRBD2. The CDR3 covers 17 residues. The trim removed 6 bases at V and 0 bases at J, leaving 7 bases unmatched. The CDR3 DNA reads TGTGCCAGCAGGACTAGCGGGGGAGGACACAGCACAGATACGCAGTATTTT. Its protein is CASRTSGGGHSTDTQYF.

The sample holds a few counts of this clonotype. In nucleotides, the CDR3 is TGCGCCAGCAGTGAGAACAGGGGGGAGACCCAGTACTTC. This gives the protein CASSENRGETQYF. The J gene is TRBJ2-5, the V gene TRBV10-2, with TRBD1 identical over 8 bases. The length of the CDR3 is 13 residues. Germline V gene data show CDR1 as WSHSY and CDR2 as SAAADI. V shed 2 bases, J shed 5 bases, and the junction held 1 base outside the gene matches.

This clonotype was recorded at least ten times. The gene calls are TRBV5-1 and TRBJ2-5; D perhaps matches TRBD2 (5 bases). Per germline, CDR1 SGHRS and CDR2 YFSETQ. The CDR3 loop spans 13 amino acids. The germline V and J ends were trimmed by 2 bases and 5 bases, with 10 bases remaining between them. CDR3 region: CASSFGGEETQYF. The CDR3 nucleotides read TGCGCCAGCAGCTTCGGTGGGGAGGAGACCCAGTACTTC.

This chain connects TRBV5-1 to TRBJ2-6; D is possibly TRBD1 or TRBD2 (6 bases each). CDR3 length equals 18 residues. The V gene lost 0 bases and the J gene lost 1 base, with 14 bases spanning the gap. CDR1 SGHRS and CDR2 YFSETQ come from the germline V gene. The CDR3 loop reads CASSLAMGGSSGANVLTF. CDR3 in DNA: TGCGCCAGCAGCTTGGCCATGGGGGGCTCGTCTGGGGCCAACGTCCTGACTTTC. The full variable domain, its missing parts supplied by reference TRBV5-1 and TRBJ2-6, is KAGVTQTPRYLIKTRGQQVTLSCSPISGHRSVSWYQQTPGQGLQFLFEYFSETQRNKGNFPGRFSGRQFSNSRSEMNVSTLELGDSALYLCASSLAMGGSSGANVLTFGAGSRLTVL.

The J gene is TRBJ2-7, the V gene TRBV12-3 or TRBV12-4, with D maybe TRBD1 (5 bases). V gave up 3 bases and J gave up 2 bases, with 8 bases separating them. This CDR3 has 13 residues. The CDR3 here is CASSFQGTYEQYV. DNA of the CDR3: TGTGCCAGCAGTTTTCAGGGAACCTACGAGCAGTACGTC.

Only a few counts were recorded for this clonotype. V is TRBV6-1 and J is TRBJ1-3, with D perhaps matching TRBD1 (5 bases). The germline V gene encodes CDR1 MNHNS and CDR2 SASEGT. Trimming stripped 6 bases from V and 1 base from J, with 10 bases between. The CDR3 spans 14 residues. The CDR3 bases are TGTGCCAGCAGACGACAGCGGTCTGGAAACACCATATATTTT. Its protein is CASRRQRSGNTIYF.

The genes are TRBV5-6 and TRBJ2-7, with a tentative D call TRBD2 (7 bases). Germline CDR1 SGHDT, CDR2 YYEEEE. V was pared by 1 base and J by 7 bases, with 12 bases between. The length of the CDR3 is 13 residues. CDR3 nucleotides: TGTGCCAGCAGCTTGATTAGGGGGGGAGAGCAGTACGTC. Amino acids: CASSLIRGGEQYV.

This chain connects TRBV28 to TRBJ2-7, with TRBD1 identical over 7 bases. The CDR3 totals 15 residues. Germline-derived CDR1 and CDR2 are MDHEN and SYDVKM. The V and J ends lost 6 bases and 2 bases, in that order; junction bases with no gene match: 10. The CDR3 protein is CASSPRTGAAYEQYV. CDR3 sequence (DNA): TGTGCCAGCAGCCCGCGGACAGGCGCCGCCTACGAGCAGTACGTC.

This clonotype was picked up a small number of times. The rearrangement uses TRBV4-2 and TRBJ2-3; possibly TRBD1 for D (7 bases). The CDR3 has 16 residues. The germline V gene has CDR1 LGHNA and CDR2 YNFKEQ. V was pared by 3 bases and J by 6 bases, with 19 bases between. The CDR3 bases are TGTGCCAGCAGCCAGTCGGAGGGGGCTGGGAGGGATACGCAGTATTTT. Encoded protein: CASSQSEGAGRDTQYF.

V usage is TRBV11-2 and J usage is TRBJ2-7; 7 bases line up with TRBD2. V dropped 0 bases and J dropped 6; count of bases not matched to a gene: 8. The CDR3 is 15 residues long. The germline CDR1 and CDR2 sequences are SGHAT and FQNNGV. CDR3 amino acids: CASSLDGSGASEQYV. As DNA, the CDR3 is TGTGCCAGCAGCTTAGATGGCAGCGGGGCCAGCGAGCAGTACGTC.

The V and J genes are TRBV19 and TRBJ1-6; 8 bases line up with TRBD1. The CDR3 consists of 16 residues. Trimming cost V 7 bases and J 3 bases; bases outside gene matches: 8. CDR1 LNHDA and CDR2 SQIVND come from the germline V gene (reference sequence). DNA of the CDR3: TGTGCCAGTAAATATCTACAGGGGGACTATAATTCACCCCTCCACTTT. This sequence encodes CASKYLQGDYNSPLHF.

This clonotype was seen at least ten times. The chain carries TRBV5-5 and TRBJ1-6, with D unclear. The CDR3 has 15 residues. V was trimmed by 2 bases and J by 14 bases, leaving 20 bases between them. The germline CDR1 and CDR2 sequences are SGHKS and YYEKEE (reference sequence). CDR3 sequence reads: CASSFTDSISWALHF. CDR3 DNA: TGTGCCAGCAGCTTCACAGACTCCATAAGTTGGGCCCTCCACTTT.

The table lists this clonotype with a few counts. This chain uses TRBV5-1 with TRBJ2-2; 7 bases fit TRBD1. The J segment lost 4 bases and the V segment lost 0 bases, leaving 9 bases of the junction unmatched. CDR1 is SGHRS, CDR2 YFSETQ, per germline. The CDR3 extends over 17 amino acids. CDR3 in amino acids: CASSLGPTGWGTGELFF. In nucleotides, the CDR3 is TGCGCCAGCAGCTTGGGCCCGACAGGGTGGGGCACCGGGGAGCTGTTTTTT.

The table lists this clonotype with a few counts. The rearrangement links TRBV25-1 to TRBJ2-1; D perhaps matches TRBD2 (6 bases). The CDR3 spans 11 residues. Trimming pared 3 bases from V and 12 bases from J, leaving 9 bases between. CDR1 is MGHDK and CDR2 is SYGVNS in the germline V gene. The CDR3 coding sequence is TGTGCCAGCAGTGAGACAGCGGGGCAGTTCTTC. Its protein is CASSETAGQFF.

The J gene is TRBJ2-7, the V gene TRBV7-9; D is undetermined. The germline V gene encodes CDR1 SEHNR and CDR2 FQNEAQ (reference sequence). Deletions cut 1 base from V and 5 bases from J, with 9 bases between. This CDR3 has 13 amino acids. CDR3 sequence (DNA): TGTGCCAGCAGCTTAGGCAACTACAACGAGCAGTACGTC. This gives the protein CASSLGNYNEQYV.

The chain couples TRBV3-1 to TRBJ1-2; no reliable D call. V was pared by 1 base and J by 4 bases, with 16 bases between. The CDR3 sequence is 16 residues long. Germline assignment: CDR1 LGHDT and CDR2 YNNKEL (reference sequence). As DNA, the CDR3 is TGTGCCAGCAGCCAAGTACGGGTAGGGCGATCCTATGGCTACACCTTC. It specifies CASSQVRVGRSYGYTF.